This passage covers 2 T cell receptor beta chains from one sample sequenced in a study of blood T cell repertoires in COVID-19. TCRdb's copy holds only in-frame clones and misses some; the assay was immunoSEQ multiplex PCR. The data hold roughly 120,000 clones, with under 95% observed a single time. The source material was peripheral blood. These receptors originate from a man aged 45-65 years with active COVID-19.

The CDR3 protein is CSVGWVGRRETQYF. In nucleotides, the CDR3 is TGCAGCGTTGGTTGGGTAGGGAGAAGGGAGACCCAGTACTTC. The chain carries TRBV29-1 and TRBJ2-5; TRBD2 might be the D (5 bases). The CDR3 is 14 amino acids. The V gene lost 4 bases and the J gene lost 5 bases, with 17 bases spanning the gap. Germline V gene data show CDR1 as SQVTM and CDR2 as ANQGSEA.

V and J are TRBV6-5 and TRBJ1-1, with TRBD1 matching 10 bases. J gave up 5 bases and V 7 bases, and 7 bases lay outside the gene matches. This CDR3 has 14 amino acids. Per the germline V gene, CDR1 is MNHEY and CDR2 is SVGAGI. The DNA for the CDR3 is TGTGCCAGCACCGTGGACAGGGGGGCGACTGAAGCTTTCTTT. It is translated as CASTVDRGATEAFF.